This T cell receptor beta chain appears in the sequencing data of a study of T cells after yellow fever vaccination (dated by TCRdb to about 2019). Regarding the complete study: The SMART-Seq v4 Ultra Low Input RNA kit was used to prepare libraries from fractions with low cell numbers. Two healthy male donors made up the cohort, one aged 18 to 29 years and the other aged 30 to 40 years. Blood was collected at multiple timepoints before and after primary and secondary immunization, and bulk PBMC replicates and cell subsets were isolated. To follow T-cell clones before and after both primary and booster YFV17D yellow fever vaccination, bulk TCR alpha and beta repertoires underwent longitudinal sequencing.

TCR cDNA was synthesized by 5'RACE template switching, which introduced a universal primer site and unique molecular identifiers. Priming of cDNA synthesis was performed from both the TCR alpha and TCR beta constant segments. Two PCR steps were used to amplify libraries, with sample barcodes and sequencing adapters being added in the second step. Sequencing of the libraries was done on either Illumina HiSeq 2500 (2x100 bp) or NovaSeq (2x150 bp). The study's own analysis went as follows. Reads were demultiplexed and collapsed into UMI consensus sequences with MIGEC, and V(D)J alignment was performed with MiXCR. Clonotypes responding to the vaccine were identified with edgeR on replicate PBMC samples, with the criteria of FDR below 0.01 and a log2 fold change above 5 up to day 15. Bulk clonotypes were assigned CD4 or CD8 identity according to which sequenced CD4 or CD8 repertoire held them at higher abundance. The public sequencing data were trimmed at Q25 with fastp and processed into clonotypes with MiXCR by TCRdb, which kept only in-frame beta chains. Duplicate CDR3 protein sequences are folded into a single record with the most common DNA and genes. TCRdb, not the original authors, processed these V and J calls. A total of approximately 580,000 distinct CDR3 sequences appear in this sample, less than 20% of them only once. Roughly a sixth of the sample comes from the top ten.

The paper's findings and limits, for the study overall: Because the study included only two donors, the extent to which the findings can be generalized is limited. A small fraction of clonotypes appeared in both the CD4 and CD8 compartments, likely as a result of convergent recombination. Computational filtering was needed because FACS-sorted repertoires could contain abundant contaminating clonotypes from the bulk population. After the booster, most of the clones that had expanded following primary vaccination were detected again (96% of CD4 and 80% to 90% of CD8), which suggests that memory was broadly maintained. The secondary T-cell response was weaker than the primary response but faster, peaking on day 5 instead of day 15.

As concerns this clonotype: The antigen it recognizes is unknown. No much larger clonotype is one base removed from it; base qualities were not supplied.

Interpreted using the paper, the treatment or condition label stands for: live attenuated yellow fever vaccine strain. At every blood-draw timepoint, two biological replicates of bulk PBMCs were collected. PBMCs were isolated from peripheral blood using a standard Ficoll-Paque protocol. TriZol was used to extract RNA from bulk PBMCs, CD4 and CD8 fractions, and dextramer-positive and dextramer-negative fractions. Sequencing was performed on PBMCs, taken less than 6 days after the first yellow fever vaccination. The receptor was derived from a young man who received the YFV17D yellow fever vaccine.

The nucleotide sequence reads as follows: TGTGCCAGCAGCGCCGCCGTGCCAGATACGCAGTATTTT. The encoded protein is CASSAAVPDTQYF. This sequence uses TRBV7-3 and TRBJ2-3; the D gene lacks a confident call. From a lookup of the germline V gene, CDR1 and CDR2 are SGHTA and FQGTGA. Trimming at the junction amounts to 5 bases on V and 4 bases on J, and the germline ends lie 10 bases apart. The CDR3 starts with the cysteine, ends with the phenylalanine, and has 13 residues. Of all the DNA, just the CDR3 is kept, 39 bases in frame from base 1.